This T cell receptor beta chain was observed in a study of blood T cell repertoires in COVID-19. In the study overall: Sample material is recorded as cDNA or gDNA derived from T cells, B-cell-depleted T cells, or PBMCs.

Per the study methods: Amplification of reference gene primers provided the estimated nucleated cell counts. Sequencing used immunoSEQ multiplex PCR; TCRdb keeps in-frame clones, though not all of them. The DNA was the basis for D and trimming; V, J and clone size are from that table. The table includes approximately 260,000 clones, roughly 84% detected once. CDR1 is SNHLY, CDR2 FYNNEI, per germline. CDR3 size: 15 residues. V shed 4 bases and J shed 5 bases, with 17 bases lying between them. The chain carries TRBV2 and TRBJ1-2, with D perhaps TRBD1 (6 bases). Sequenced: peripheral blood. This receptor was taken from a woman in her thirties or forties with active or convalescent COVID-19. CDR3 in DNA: TGTGCCAGCAGTGCTTCCGGCCAGGGGAGATATGGCTACACCTTC. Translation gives CASSASGQGRYGYTF.